Below, 24 T cell receptor beta chains from the same sample are listed, as sequenced in a study of T cells after yellow fever vaccination. TCRdb passed the 5' RACE reads through MiXCR, listing each CDR3 protein once. The sample records some 240,000 distinct CDR3 sequences, 3.6% being singletons. This material consisted of PBMCs, taken 15 days after the yellow fever booster vaccination. These receptors originate from a man younger than 35 who received the YFV17D yellow fever vaccine.

This clonotype was recorded at least ten times. This chain links TRBV9 with TRBJ2-7; TRBD1 agrees at 8 bases. The trim removed 0 bases at V and 1 base at J, leaving 3 bases unmatched. The CDR3 spans 15 residues. Germline V gene sequence: CDR1 SGDLS, CDR2 YYNGEE. CDR3 sequence: CASSVAGTGSYEQYF. The CDR3 coding sequence is TGTGCCAGCAGCGTAGCTGGGACAGGTTCCTACGAGCAGTACTTC.

This clonotype has a count of ten or more. CDR3 sequence: CASGLRGNTEAFF. The DNA for the CDR3 is TGTGCCAGCGGCCTGCGGGGGAACACTGAAGCTTTCTTT. This chain links TRBV25-1 with TRBJ1-1; no clear D. There are 13 residues in the CDR3. CDR1 and CDR2 from the germline V gene are MGHDK and SYGVNS. Trimming removed 8 bases from V and 1 base from J, with 11 bases in between.

Many counts were recorded for this clonotype. The chain carries TRBV7-9 and TRBJ2-7; weak D call: TRBD1 (5 bases). The V and J ends lost 3 bases and 5 bases respectively, with 14 bases between them. Germline V gene data show CDR1 as SEHNR and CDR2 as FQNEAQ (reference sequence). CDR3 length equals 14 residues. The CDR3 sequence: CASSFGQGRNEQYV. CDR3 nucleotides: TGTGCCAGCAGCTTTGGCCAGGGCCGAAACGAGCAGTACGTC.

This clonotype was detected many times. This rearrangement joins TRBV10-2 to TRBJ1-2, with TRBD1 matching 8 bases. The trim removed 5 bases at V and 2 bases at J, leaving 4 bases unmatched. Germline lookup yields CDR1 WSHSY and CDR2 SAAADI. This CDR3 contains 14 residues. The CDR3 loop reads CASSQQGVNYGYTF. The CDR3 DNA reads TGCGCCAGCAGTCAACAGGGGGTAAACTATGGCTACACCTTC.

This clonotype was seen repeatedly, ten times or more. V gene TRBV5-1 combines with J gene TRBJ2-1; D may be TRBD1 or TRBD2 (6 bases each). CDR1 SGHRS and CDR2 YFSETQ come from the germline V gene. This CDR3 has 13 amino acids. Trimming pared 4 bases from V and 9 bases from J, leaving 14 bases between. The CDR3 sequence is CASSAVGGGEQFF. CDR3 sequence (DNA): TGCGCCAGCAGCGCAGTGGGGGGCGGTGAGCAGTTCTTC.

This clonotype was detected ten times or more. This chain joins TRBV24-1 and TRBJ2-2; D possibly uses TRBD1 or TRBD2 (6 bases each). Germline V gene sequence: CDR1 KGHDR, CDR2 SFDVKD. The CDR3 extends over 13 amino acids. With 8 bases removed from V and 6 bases from J, the gap between germline ends came to 12 bases. The CDR3 spells CATNDRRAGELFF. Here the CDR3 DNA reads TGTGCCACCAACGACAGGAGGGCCGGGGAGCTGTTTTTT.

This clonotype was counted many times. This rearrangement joins TRBV5-1 to TRBJ2-5; D remains unclear. The length of the CDR3 is 14 residues. Germline lookup yields CDR1 SGHRS and CDR2 YFSETQ. Deletions cut 0 bases from V and 2 bases from J, with 8 bases between. In DNA, the CDR3 is TGCGCCAGCAGCTTGGGTACAGCACAAGAGACCCAGTACTTC. It codes for CASSLGTAQETQYF.

This clonotype was counted ten times or more. The chain has TRBV5-1 and TRBJ2-2; 9 nucleotides line up with TRBD1. Germline lookup yields CDR1 SGHRS and CDR2 YFSETQ. CDR3 length: 15 residues. The V segment lost 4 bases and the J segment 5 bases; nucleotides outside the gene matches: 6. This CDR3 reads CASSRQGETTGELFF. The CDR3, as DNA: TGCGCCAGCAGCAGACAGGGGGAGACAACCGGGGAGCTGTTTTTT.

The chain recombines TRBV5-4 with TRBJ2-7, with D perhaps matching TRBD1 (6 bases). V gave up 4 bases and J gave up 2 bases, with 16 bases separating them. The CDR3 is 15 amino acids. CDR1 is SGHNT and CDR2 is YYREEE in the germline V gene (reference sequence). For the CDR3, the DNA is TGTGCCAGCAGCCAAACAGGGTATCATCCCTACGAGCAGTACTTC. Translated: CASSQTGYHPYEQYF.

This clonotype appeared many times. The chain uses TRBV20-1 and TRBJ2-2; 8 bases match TRBD1. CDR1 is DFQATT, CDR2 SNEGSKA, per germline (reference sequence). Losses at the gene ends were 5 bases for V and 6 bases for J; bases not matched to a gene: 8. The CDR3 runs to 14 residues. In DNA form, the CDR3 reads TGCAGTGCTGACCCACAGGGGGTAGCCGGGGAGCTGTTTTTT. This translates into CSADPQGVAGELFF.

This clonotype has ten or more counts. The chain links TRBV12-3 or TRBV12-4 to TRBJ2-7; possibly TRBD1 or TRBD2 for D (5 bases each). The V and J ends lost 6 bases and 2 bases respectively, with 17 bases between them. The CDR3 spans 15 residues. The CDR3 reads CASRKSGTETYEQYF. CDR3 sequence (DNA): TGTGCCAGCAGAAAATCCGGGACGGAAACCTACGAGCAGTACTTC.

The sample holds many counts of this clonotype. The rearrangement links TRBV5-1 to TRBJ2-2; D is perhaps TRBD1 (6 bases). Germline CDR1 reads SGHRS; CDR2 reads YFSETQ. CDR3 size: 15 residues. Trimming left V 2 bases short and J 4 bases short, with 12 bases between. CDR3 DNA sequence: TGCGCCAGCAGCTTCAGGGGATTGGGCACCGGGGAGCTGTTTTTT. Protein sequence: CASSFRGLGTGELFF.

This clonotype was detected many times. The chain combines TRBV27 with TRBJ2-7; tentatively, D is TRBD1 or TRBD2 (5 bases each). Germline values: CDR1 MNHEY, CDR2 SMNVEV (reference sequence). The V end lost 5 bases, the J end lost 3 bases, and 17 bases lay between the germline ends. This CDR3 is built from 15 residues. The CDR3 region has the DNA TGTGCCAGCAGTCATGCAGGGAGCGTCCACTACGAGCAGTACTTC. Translating gives CASSHAGSVHYEQYF.

This clonotype was recorded at least ten times. The rearrangement uses TRBV27 and TRBJ2-1; D is unresolved. Between the trimmed V and J ends, which lost 4 bases and 0 bases, there was a span of 10 bases. The CDR3 has 15 residues. Germline loops: CDR1 MNHEY, CDR2 SMNVEV (reference sequence). The chain's CDR3 is CASSSRASSYNEQFF. The CDR3 bases are TGTGCCAGCAGTTCACGGGCCAGCTCCTACAATGAGCAGTTCTTC.

In its sample, this clonotype was seen many times. V usage is TRBV4-1 and J usage is TRBJ1-1; D gene unclear. Germline CDR1 reads MGHRA; CDR2 reads YSYEKL. The CDR3 contains 16 residues. V was trimmed by 3 bases and J by 0 bases, leaving 14 bases between them. Here the CDR3 reads CASSHVTRRLNTEAFF. Written as DNA, the CDR3 is TGCGCCAGCAGCCACGTCACGAGAAGGTTGAACACTGAAGCTTTCTTT.

Only a few counts were recorded for this clonotype. The V call is TRBV20-1, the J call TRBJ1-4, with no clear D. The V and J ends lost 1 base and 8 bases respectively, with 14 bases between them. CDR3 length: 14 amino acids. Germline assignment: CDR1 DFQATT and CDR2 SNEGSKA (reference sequence). The CDR3, as DNA: TGCAGTGCTAGAGTATCCCTAGGACGGGAAAAACTGTTTTTT. The encoded protein is CSARVSLGREKLFF.

This clonotype was seen many times. The CDR3 DNA is TGCAGTGCTAGAGATGGAGGGACGGGCACTAGCTATGGCTACACCTTC. The encoded protein is CSARDGGTGTSYGYTF. V gene TRBV20-1 combines with J gene TRBJ1-2; maybe TRBD1 (5 bases). Germline values: CDR1 DFQATT, CDR2 SNEGSKA (reference sequence). There are 16 residues in the CDR3. V was trimmed by 0 bases and J by 4 bases, leaving 18 bases between them.

This clonotype was detected ten times or more. This rearrangement joins TRBV5-6 to TRBJ2-5; 10 bases map to TRBD1. Trimming removed 0 bases from V and 3 bases from J; junction bases left unmatched: 5. The CDR3 consists of 16 residues. Germline CDR1 reads SGHDT; CDR2 reads YYEEEE. CDR3 DNA sequence: TGTGCCAGCAGCTTGGCCATAGGGACAGGGGAAGAGACCCAGTACTTC. Residues: CASSLAIGTGEETQYF. Full variable domain (remainder filled in from reference TRBV5-6 and TRBJ2-5): DAGVTQSPTHLIKTRGQQVTLRCSPKSGHDTVSWYQQALGQGPQFIFQYYEEEERQRGNFPDRFSGHQFPNYSSELNVNALLLGDSALYLCASSLAIGTGEETQYFGPGTRLLVL.

At least ten counts were recorded for this clonotype. The chain couples TRBV10-3 to TRBJ2-2, with 11 bases aligning to TRBD1. Trimming at V came to 10 bases and at J to 2 bases, leaving 3 bases not matched to a gene. This CDR3 region has 14 residues. Looked up from germline, CDR1 is ENHRY and CDR2 is SYGVKD. The CDR3 DNA sequence: TGTGCCACGAGGACAGGGGGCAACACCGGGGAGCTGTTTTTT. As protein: CATRTGGNTGELFF.

The count of this clonotype is one. The chain employs TRBV18 and TRBJ2-7, with a weak D call TRBD1 (6 bases). V was shortened by 0 bases and J by 1 base, with 19 bases between the two germline ends. Germline CDR1 reads KGHSH; CDR2 reads LQKENI. The CDR3 sequence is 18 residues long. CDR3 sequence: CASSPPPPGVGQSYEQYF. The CDR3, as DNA: TGTGCCAGCTCACCACCGCCCCCAGGGGTCGGGCAGTCCTACGAGCAGTACTTC. Based on the CDR3 plus reference TRBV18 and TRBJ2-7, the full variable domain is NAGVMQNPRHLVRRRGQEARLRCSPMKGHSHVYWYRQLPEEGLKFMVYLQKENIIDESGMPKERFSAEFPKEGPSILRIQQVVRGDSAAYFCASSPPPPGVGQSYEQYFGPGTRLTVT.

This clonotype was detected many times. CDR3 bases: TGTGCCAGTAGCACACAGTTCACTGAAGCTTTCTTT. Residues: CASSTQFTEAFF. This chain connects TRBV19 to TRBJ1-1; no clear D. V gave up 6 bases and J gave up 4 bases, with 9 bases separating them. The CDR3 has 12 amino acids. The germline V gene has CDR1 LNHDA and CDR2 SQIVND (reference sequence).

Only one count was recorded for this clonotype. Sequence at one end of the junction differs from germline and may be a read error. This chain joins TRBV27 and TRBJ2-1; D ambiguous. Germline CDR1 reads MNHEY; CDR2 reads SMNVEV (reference sequence). This CDR3 is 14 amino acids long. CDR3 amino acids: CASSFYSSYDEQFF. CDR3 DNA sequence: TGTGCCAGCAGTTTTTACAGTTCCTACGATGAGCAGTTCTTC.

This clonotype has a count of ten or more. The V call is TRBV5-5, the J call TRBJ2-3; tentatively, D is TRBD2 (5 bases). V was clipped by 6 bases and J by 4 bases, with 12 bases between them. The germline V gene encodes CDR1 SGHKS and CDR2 YYEKEE (reference sequence). The CDR3 has 13 amino acids. CDR3 amino acids: CASIRGVADTQYF. The CDR3 DNA follows: TGTGCCAGCATTCGGGGAGTCGCAGATACGCAGTATTTT.

This clonotype was found many times. The V call is TRBV7-8, the J call TRBJ2-3, with 12 nucleotides matching TRBD2. Looked up from germline, CDR1 is SGHVS and CDR2 is FQNEAQ. The V gene end was trimmed by 5 bases and the J gene end by 3 bases; junction bases not matched to a gene: 9. The CDR3 is made up of 17 amino acids. CDR3 sequence (DNA): TGTGCCAGCAGCCGATCTAGGACTAGCGGGGAAACAGATACGCAGTATTTT. Amino acid sequence: CASSRSRTSGETDTQYF.